Sequencing of this TCR beta chain was carried out in a study of blood T cell repertoires in COVID-19. Data came from immunoSEQ multiplex PCR; TCRdb stores just in-frame clones and leaves some out. The sample contains approximately 150,000 clones, roughly 82% of which appear only once. Trimming cost V 4 bases and J 4 bases; bases outside gene matches: 11. From germline, CDR1 is MNHNS and CDR2 SASEGT. This CDR3 comprises 17 residues. This clonotype originated in a man aged 70 or older with acute or convalescent COVID-19. Sequencing input: peripheral blood. The rearrangement joins TRBV6-1 to TRBJ2-5; 11 nucleotides line up with TRBD1. In DNA form, the CDR3 reads TGTGCCAGCAGTGCAGACCCGGACAGGGGGCTGCCAGAGACCCAGTACTTC. This translates into CASSADPDRGLPETQYF.